Reported below is one T cell receptor beta chain. The antigen is not known. This sample stems from a study of a mutant IDH1 vaccine in newly diagnosed glioma. Whole-study context: Patients were started on vaccination 4-6 weeks after radiotherapy alone, or with temozolomide cycles. The treated population exhibited a male proportion of around 62%, a female proportion of roughly 40%, and a mean age of about 40 years.

Germline assignment: CDR1 SEHNR and CDR2 FQNEAQ (reference sequence). This CDR3 contains 14 residues. The V and J ends lost 2 bases and 5 bases respectively, with 13 bases between them. The time point is: week 5, during vaccination. The investigators gave 300 ug of mutant IDH1 20-mer peptide in each vaccine dose, together with topical imiquimod. In every donor, the tumor was a new WHO grade 3 or 4 IDH1-mutant, ATRX-lost astrocytoma. Some clones are missing from TCRdb's copy, which holds only in-frame ones; the method was immunoSEQ multiplex PCR. The table has about 42,000 clones, approximately 85% seen once.

The TCR originated in a man between 40 and 49 years old with glioma. The rearrangement links TRBV7-9 to TRBJ2-7, with D maybe TRBD1 (5 bases). The sample was PBMCs, taken from a glioma patient whose treatment included an IDH1 peptide vaccine. CDR3 DNA sequence: TGTGCCAGCAGCTTAACAAGGGGTGGGGACGAGCAGTACTTC. Its translation is CASSLTRGGDEQYF.